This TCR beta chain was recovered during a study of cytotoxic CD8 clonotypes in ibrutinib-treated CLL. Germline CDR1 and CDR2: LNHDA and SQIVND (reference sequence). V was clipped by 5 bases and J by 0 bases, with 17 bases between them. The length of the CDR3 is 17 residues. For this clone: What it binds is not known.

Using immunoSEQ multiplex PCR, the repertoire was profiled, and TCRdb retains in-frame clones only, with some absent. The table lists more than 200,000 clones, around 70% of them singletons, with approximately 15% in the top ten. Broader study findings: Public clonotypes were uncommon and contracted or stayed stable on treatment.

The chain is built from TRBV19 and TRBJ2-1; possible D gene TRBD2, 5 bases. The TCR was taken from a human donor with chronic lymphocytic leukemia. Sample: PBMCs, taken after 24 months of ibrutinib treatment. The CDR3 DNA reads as TGTGCCAGTAGTTCCTTCAGACTGGGGAGCTCCTACAATGAGCAGTTCTTC. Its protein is CASSSFRLGSSYNEQFF.